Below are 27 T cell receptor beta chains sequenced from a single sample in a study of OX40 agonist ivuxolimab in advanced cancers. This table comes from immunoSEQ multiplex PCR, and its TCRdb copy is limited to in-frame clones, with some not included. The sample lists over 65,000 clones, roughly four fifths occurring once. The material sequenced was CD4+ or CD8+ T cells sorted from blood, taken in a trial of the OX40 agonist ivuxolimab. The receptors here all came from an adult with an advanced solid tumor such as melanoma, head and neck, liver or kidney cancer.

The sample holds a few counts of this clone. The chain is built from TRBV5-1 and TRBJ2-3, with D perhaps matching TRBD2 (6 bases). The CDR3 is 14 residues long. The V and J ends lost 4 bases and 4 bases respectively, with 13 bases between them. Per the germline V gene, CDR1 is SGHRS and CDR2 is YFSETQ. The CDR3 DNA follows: TGCGCCAGCAGCCAATCGACGGGGGCAGATACGCAGTATTTT. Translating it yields CASSQSTGADTQYF.

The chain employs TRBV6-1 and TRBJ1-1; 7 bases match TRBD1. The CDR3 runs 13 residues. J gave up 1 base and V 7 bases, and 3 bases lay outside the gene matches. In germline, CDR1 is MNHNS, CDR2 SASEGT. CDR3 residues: CASTRGRNTEAFF. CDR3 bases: TGTGCCAGCACCAGGGGGAGGAACACTGAAGCTTTCTTT.

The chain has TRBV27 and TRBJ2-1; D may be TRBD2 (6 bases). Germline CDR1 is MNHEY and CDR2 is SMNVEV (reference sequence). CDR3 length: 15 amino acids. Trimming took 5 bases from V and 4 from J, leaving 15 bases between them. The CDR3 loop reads CASSPTGTLYNEQFF. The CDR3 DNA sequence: TGTGCCAGCAGTCCGACCGGGACTCTATACAATGAGCAGTTCTTC.

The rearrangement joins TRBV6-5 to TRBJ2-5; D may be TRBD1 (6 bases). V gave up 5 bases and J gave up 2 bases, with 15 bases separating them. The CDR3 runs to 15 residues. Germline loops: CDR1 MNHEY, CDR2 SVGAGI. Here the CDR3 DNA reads TGTGCCAGCAGTCCGACGGACAGCCTTCAAGAGACCCAGTACTTC. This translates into CASSPTDSLQETQYF.

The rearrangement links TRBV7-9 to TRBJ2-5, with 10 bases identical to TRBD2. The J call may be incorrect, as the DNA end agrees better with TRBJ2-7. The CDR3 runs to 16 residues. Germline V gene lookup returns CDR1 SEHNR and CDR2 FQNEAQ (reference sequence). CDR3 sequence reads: CASSGETSGSAYEQYF. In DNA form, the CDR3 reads TGTGCCAGCAGCGGAGAGACTAGCGGGTCGGCCTACGAGCAGTACTTC.

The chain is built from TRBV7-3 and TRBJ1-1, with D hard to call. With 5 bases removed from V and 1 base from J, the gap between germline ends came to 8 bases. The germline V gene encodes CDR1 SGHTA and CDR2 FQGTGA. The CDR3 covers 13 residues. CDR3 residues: CASSPSSNTEAFF. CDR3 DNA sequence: TGTGCCAGCAGCCCCTCTTCGAACACTGAAGCTTTCTTT.

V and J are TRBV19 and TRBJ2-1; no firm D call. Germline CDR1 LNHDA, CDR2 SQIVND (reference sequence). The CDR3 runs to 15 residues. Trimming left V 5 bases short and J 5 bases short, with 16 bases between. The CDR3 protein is CASSYSQVTNNEQFF. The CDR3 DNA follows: TGTGCCAGTAGTTACTCTCAGGTGACAAACAATGAGCAGTTCTTC.

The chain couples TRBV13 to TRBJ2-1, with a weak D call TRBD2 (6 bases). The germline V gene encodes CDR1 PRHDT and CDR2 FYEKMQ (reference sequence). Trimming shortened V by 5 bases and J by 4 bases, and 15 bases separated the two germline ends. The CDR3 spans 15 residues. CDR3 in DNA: TGTGCCAGCAGCCCCCGTACCGCGGGGTACAATGAGCAGTTCTTC. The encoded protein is CASSPRTAGYNEQFF.

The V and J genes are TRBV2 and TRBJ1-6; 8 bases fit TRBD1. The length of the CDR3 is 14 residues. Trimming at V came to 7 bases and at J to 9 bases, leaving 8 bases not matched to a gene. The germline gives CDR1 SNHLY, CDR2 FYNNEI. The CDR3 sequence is CASIYGQGGSPLHF. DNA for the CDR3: TGTGCCAGCATTTATGGACAGGGCGGTTCACCCCTCCACTTT.

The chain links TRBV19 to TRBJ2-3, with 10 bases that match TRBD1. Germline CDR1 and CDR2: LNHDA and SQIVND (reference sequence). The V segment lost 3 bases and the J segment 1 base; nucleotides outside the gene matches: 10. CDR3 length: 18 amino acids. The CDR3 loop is CASSIVRTGGSRTDTQYF. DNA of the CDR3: TGTGCCAGTAGTATTGTCCGGACAGGGGGTTCTCGCACAGATACGCAGTATTTT.

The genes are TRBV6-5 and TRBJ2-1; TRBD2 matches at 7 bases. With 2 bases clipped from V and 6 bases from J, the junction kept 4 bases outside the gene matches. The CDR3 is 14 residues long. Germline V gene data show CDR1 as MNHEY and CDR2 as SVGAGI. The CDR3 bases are TGTGCCAGCAGTTACGCGGCGGGAGTCAATGAGCAGTTCTTC. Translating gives CASSYAAGVNEQFF.

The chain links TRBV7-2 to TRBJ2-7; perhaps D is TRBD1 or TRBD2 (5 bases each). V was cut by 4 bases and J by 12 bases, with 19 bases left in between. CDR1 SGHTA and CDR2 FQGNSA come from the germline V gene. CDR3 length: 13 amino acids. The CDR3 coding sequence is TGTGCCAGCAGCTCACCCCGGGACCCCCGAGGGTACTTC. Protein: CASSSPRDPRGYF.

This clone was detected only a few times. CDR3 nucleotide sequence: TGTGCCAGCAGCTCTGGAGGACAGGGAGTTGTTGCTGGGGCCAACGTCCTGACTTTC. This translates into CASSSGGQGVVAGANVLTF. This chain links TRBV7-8 with TRBJ2-6, with 8 bases fitting TRBD1. Germline lookup yields CDR1 SGHVS and CDR2 FQNEAQ. The CDR3 is 19 amino acids. V lost 4 bases and J lost 2; bases outside the gene matches: 13.

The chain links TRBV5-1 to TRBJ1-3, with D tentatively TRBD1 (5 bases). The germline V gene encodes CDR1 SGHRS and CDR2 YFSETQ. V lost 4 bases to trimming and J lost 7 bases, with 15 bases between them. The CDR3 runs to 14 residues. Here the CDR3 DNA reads TGCGCCAGCAGCCGGGACTCTATATGGAACACCATATATTTT. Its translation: CASSRDSIWNTIYF.

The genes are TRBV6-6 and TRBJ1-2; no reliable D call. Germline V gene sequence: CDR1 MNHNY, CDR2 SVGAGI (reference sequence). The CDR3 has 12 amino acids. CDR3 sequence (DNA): TGTCTAACGCGGGCGCGGGGCTATGGCTACACCTTC. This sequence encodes CLTRARGYGYTF.

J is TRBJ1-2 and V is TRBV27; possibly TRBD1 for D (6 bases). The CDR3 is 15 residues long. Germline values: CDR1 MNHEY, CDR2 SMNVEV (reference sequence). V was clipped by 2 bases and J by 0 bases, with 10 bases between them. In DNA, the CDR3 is TGTGCCAGCAGTTTAGGCAGGGGCCCTAACTATGGCTACACCTTC. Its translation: CASSLGRGPNYGYTF.

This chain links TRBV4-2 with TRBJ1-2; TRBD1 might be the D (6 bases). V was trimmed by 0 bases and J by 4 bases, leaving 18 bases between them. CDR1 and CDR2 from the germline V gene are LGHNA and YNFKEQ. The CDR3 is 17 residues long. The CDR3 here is CASSQDRGGQTFYGYTF. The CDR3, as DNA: TGTGCCAGCAGCCAAGATCGGGGGGGCCAGACGTTCTATGGCTACACCTTC.

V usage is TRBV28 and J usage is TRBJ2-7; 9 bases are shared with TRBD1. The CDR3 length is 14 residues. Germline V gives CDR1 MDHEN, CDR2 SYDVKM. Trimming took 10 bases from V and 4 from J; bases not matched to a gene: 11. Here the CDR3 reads CATNPGQGRYEQYV. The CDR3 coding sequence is TGTGCCACCAACCCGGGACAGGGAAGGTACGAGCAGTACGTC.

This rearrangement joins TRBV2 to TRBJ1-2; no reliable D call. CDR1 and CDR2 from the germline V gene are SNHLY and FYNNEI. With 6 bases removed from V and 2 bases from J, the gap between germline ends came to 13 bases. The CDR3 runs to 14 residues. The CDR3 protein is CASRSDGRNYGYTF. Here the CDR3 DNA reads TGTGCCAGCAGATCAGATGGACGGAACTATGGCTACACCTTC. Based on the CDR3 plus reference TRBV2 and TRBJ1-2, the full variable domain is EPEVTQTPSHQVTQMGQEVILRCVPISNHLYFYWYRQILGQKVEFLVSFYNNEISEKSEIFDDQFSVERPDGSNFTLKIRSTKLEDSAMYFCASRSDGRNYGYTFGSGTRLTVV.

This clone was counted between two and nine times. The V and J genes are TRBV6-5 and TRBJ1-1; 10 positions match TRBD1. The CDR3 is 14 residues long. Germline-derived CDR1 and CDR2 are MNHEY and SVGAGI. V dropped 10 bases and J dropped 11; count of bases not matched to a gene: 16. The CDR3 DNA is TGTGCCATCAGGGACCTTCCCGGGACAGGGGTGGCTTTCTTT. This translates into CAIRDLPGTGVAFF.

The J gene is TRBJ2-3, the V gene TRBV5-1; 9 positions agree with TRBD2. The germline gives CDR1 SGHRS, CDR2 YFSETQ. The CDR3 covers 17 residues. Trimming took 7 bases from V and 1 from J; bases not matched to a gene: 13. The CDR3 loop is CASRGVAGVSGTDTQYF. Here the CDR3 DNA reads TGCGCCAGCCGTGGGGTAGCGGGAGTGTCGGGCACAGATACGCAGTATTTT.

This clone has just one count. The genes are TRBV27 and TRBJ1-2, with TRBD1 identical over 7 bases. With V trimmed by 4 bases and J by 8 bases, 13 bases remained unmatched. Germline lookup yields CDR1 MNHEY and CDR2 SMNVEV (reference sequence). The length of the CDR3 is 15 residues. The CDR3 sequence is CASSSRVDRAGGYTF. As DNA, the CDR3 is TGTGCCAGCAGTTCACGCGTCGACAGGGCGGGGGGCTACACCTTC.

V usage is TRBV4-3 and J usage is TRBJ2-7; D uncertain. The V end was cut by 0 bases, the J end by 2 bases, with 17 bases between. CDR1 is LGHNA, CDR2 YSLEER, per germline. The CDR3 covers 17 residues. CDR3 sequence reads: CASSQDRGGSVTYEQYF. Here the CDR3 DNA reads TGCGCCAGCAGCCAAGATCGAGGCGGCTCGGTCACCTACGAGCAGTACTTC.

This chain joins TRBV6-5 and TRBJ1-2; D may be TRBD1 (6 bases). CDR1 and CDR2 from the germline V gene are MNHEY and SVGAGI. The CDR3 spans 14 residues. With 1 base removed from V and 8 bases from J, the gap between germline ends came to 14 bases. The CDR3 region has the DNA TGTGCCAGCAGTTACTTTGGGGGGGCTGAGGGCTACACCTTC. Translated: CASSYFGGAEGYTF.

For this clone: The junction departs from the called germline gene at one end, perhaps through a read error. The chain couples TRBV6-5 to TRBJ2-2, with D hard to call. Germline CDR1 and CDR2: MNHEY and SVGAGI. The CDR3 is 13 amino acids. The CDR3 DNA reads TGTGCCAGCAGTTACTCGAAAACCGGGGAGCTGTTTTTT. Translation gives CASSYSKTGELFF.

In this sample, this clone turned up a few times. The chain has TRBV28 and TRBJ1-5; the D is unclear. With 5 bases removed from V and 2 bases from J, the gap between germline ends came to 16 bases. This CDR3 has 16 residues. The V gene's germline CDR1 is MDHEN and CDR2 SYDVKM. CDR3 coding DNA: TGTGCCAGCAGTCCCCCGGCGGCCGCCGGCAATCAGCCCCAGCATTTT. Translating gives CASSPPAAAGNQPQHF. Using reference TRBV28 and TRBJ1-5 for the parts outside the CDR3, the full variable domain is DVKVTQSSRYLVKRTGEKVFLECVQDMDHENMFWYRQDPGLGLRLIYFSYDVKMKEKGDIPEGYSVSREKKERFSLILESASTNQTSMYLCASSPPAAAGNQPQHFGDGTRLSIL.

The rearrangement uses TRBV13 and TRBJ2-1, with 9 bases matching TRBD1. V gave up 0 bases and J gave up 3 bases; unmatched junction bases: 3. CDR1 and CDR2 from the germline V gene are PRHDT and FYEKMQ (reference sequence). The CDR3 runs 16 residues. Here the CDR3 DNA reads TGTGCCAGCAGCTTAGGGCGGGGACAGGGCTACAATGAGCAGTTCTTC. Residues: CASSLGRGQGYNEQFF.